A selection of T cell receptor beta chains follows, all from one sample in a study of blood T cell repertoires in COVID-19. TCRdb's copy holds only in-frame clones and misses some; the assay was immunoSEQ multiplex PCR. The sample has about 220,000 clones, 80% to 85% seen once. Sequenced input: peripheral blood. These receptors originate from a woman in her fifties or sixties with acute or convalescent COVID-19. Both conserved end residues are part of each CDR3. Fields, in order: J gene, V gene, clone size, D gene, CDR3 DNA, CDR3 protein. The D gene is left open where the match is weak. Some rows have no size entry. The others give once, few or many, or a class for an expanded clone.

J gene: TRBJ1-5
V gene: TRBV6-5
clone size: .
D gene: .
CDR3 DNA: TGTGCCAGCAAGGGAGGGTCGAGCAATCAGCCCCAGCATTTT
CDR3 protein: CASKGGSSNQPQHF

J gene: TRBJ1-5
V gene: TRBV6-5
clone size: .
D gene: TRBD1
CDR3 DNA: TGTGCCAGTAATCGACAGGGTAGAAATCAGCCCCAGCATTTT
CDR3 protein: CASNRQGRNQPQHF

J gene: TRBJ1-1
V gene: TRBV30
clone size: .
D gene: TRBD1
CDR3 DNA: TGTGCCTGGAGCGAGGACAGGGGCGCTGAAGCTTTCTTT
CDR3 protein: CAWSEDRGAEAFF

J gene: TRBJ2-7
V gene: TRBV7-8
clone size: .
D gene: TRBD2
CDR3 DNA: TGTGCCAGCAGCCTACCCAGCGGGGGGCTCTCCTACGAGCAGTACTTC
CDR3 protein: CASSLPSGGLSYEQYF

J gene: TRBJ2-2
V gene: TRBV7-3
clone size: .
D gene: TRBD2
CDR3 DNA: TGTGCCAGCAGCCCCGCGGGGGGCAACACCGGGGAGCTGTTTTTT
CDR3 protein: CASSPAGGNTGELFF

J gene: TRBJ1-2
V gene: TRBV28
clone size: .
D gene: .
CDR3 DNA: TGTGCCAGCAGTTTACGGCAGGATGTTACTCTGAACTATGGCTACACCTTC
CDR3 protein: CASSLRQDVTLNYGYTF

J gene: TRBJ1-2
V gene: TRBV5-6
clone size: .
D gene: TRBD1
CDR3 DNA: TGTGCCAGCAGCTTGGGGGACAGGGCGGCTAACTATGGCTACACCTTC
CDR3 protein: CASSLGDRAANYGYTF

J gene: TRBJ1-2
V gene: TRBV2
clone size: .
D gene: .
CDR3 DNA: TGTGCCAGCAGTACTATTCAGGGTAGTAGAGATGGCTACACCTTC
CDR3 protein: CASSTIQGSRDGYTF

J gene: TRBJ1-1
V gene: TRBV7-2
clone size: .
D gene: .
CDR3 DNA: TGTGCCAGCAGCTCGGAATTAAGGGGCACTGAAGCTTTCTTT
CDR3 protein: CASSSELRGTEAFF

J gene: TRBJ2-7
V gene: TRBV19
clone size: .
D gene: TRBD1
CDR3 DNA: TGTGCCAGTAGCCGATTCGGACAGGGGGCATCATACGAGCAGTACTTC
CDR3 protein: CASSRFGQGASYEQYF

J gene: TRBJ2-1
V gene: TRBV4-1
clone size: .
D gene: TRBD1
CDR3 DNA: TGCGCCAGCAGCCAAGTCAAACAGGGGGCTTACAATGAGCAGTTCTTC
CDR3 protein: CASSQVKQGAYNEQFF

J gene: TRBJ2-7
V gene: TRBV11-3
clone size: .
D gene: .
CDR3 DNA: TGTGCCAGCAGCTGGGGGGAGCCCTTTTCCTGCGAGCAGTACTTC
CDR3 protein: CASSWGEPFSCEQYF

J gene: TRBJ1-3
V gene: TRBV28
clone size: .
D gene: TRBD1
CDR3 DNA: TGTGCCACCTCAATCGGGACAGGGTGGATCGGAAACACCATATATTTT
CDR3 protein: CATSIGTGWIGNTIYF

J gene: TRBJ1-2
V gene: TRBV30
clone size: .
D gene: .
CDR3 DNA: TGTGCCTGGAGACAAAACAGGGCCGGTGGCTACACCTTC
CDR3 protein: CAWRQNRAGGYTF

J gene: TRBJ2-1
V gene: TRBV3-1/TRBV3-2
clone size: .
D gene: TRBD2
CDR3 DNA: TGTGCCAGCAGCCATAGCGGGGTATCCTACAATGAGCAGTTCTTC
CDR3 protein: CASSHSGVSYNEQFF

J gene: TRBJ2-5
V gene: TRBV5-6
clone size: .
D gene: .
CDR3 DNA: TGTGCCAGCAGCTTGGTGGGGGGTAGGCAAGAGACCCAGTACTTC
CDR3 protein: CASSLVGGRQETQYF

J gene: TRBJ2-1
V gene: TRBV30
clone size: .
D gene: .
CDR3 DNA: TGTGCCTGGAGTTCAGGGCAGAAAGGGAATGAGCAGTTCTTC
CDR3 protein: CAWSSGQKGNEQFF

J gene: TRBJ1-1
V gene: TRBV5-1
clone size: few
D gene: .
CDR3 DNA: TGCGCCAGCAGCTTGGCCTTGGCAGGGCCGAACACTGAAGCTTTCTTT
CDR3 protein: CASSLALAGPNTEAFF